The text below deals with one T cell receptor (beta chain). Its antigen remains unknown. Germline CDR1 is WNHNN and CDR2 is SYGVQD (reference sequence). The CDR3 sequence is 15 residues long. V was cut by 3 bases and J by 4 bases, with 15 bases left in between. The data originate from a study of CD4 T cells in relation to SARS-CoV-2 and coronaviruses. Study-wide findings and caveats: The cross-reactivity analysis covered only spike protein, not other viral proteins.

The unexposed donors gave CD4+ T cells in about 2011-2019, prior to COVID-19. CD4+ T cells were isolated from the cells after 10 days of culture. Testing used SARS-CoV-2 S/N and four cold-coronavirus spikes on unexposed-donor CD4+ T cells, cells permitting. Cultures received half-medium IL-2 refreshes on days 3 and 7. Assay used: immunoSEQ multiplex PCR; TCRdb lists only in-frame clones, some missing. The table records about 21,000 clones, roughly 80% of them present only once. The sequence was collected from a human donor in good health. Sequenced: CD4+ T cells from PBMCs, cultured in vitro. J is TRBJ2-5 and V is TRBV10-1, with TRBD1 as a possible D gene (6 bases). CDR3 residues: CASSEQGEVRETQYF. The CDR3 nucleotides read TGCGCCAGCAGTGAACAGGGAGAAGTACGAGAGACCCAGTACTTC.